A selection of T cell receptor beta chains follows, all from one sample in a study of response to subunit inactivated influenza vaccine. Each CDR3 protein is one row after TCRdb ran MiXCR on the RT-PCR reads. Among over 400,000 distinct CDR3 sequences, roughly 13% were seen once, and the ten largest hold approximately 14%. The source material was PBMCs from blood, sampled about 40 days after vaccination. The origin of the receptors is a man in his forties or fifties who received an inactivated influenza vaccine. CDR3s include the opening cysteine and the closing phenylalanine or tryptophan. A D gene is named only where the DNA matches it firmly. Not all rows give a size; the values are once, few, many and, for expanded clones, a class.

j_call d_call v_call clone_size cdr3_nt cdr3_aa
TRBJ1-1 NA TRBV29-1 few TGCAGCGTTGGGGGGCAGGGGAACACTGAAGCTTTCTTT CSVGGQGNTEAFF
TRBJ2-1 TRBD2 TRBV5-1 NA TGCGCCAGCAGCTCGCTCCCCCCTAGCGGGGCCTACAATGAGCAGTTCTTC CASSSLPPSGAYNEQFF
TRBJ1-5 NA TRBV20-1 NA TGCAGTGCTAGGGGTTCCGGGACTGATAATCAGCCCCAGCATTTT CSARGSGTDNQPQHF
TRBJ2-5 NA TRBV3-1 many TGTGCCAGCAGCCAAGATTATAGTGGGGAGACCCAGTACTTC CASSQDYSGETQYF
TRBJ2-5 NA TRBV27 NA TGTGCCAGCAGTTCCTACATGTACCAAGAGACCCAGTACTTC CASSSYMYQETQYF
TRBJ1-2 NA TRBV19 few TGTGCCAGTAAGGGTTTTGACTATGGCTACACCTTC CASKGFDYGYTF
TRBJ1-4 NA TRBV12-3/TRBV12-4 few TGTGCCAGCAGTCCAGCGGGGGGGGGTGAAAAACTGTTTTTT CASSPAGGGEKLFF
TRBJ1-2 NA TRBV20-1 few TGCAGTGCTAGGGCGACCGGTTATCAGCATGGCTACACCTTC CSARATGYQHGYTF
TRBJ2-1 TRBD2 TRBV15 few TGTGCCACCAGCAGTGGGACTAGCGGGGGTGGGGATGAGCAGTTCTTC CATSSGTSGGGDEQFF
TRBJ2-7 NA TRBV2 few TGTGCCAGCAGTGAAGCTAGGGGCTACGAGCAGTACTTC CASSEARGYEQYF
TRBJ2-6 NA TRBV9 NA TGTGCCAGCAGCGTAGGGGACCACTCTGGGGCCAACGTCCTGACTTTC CASSVGDHSGANVLTF
TRBJ1-2 NA TRBV12-3/TRBV12-4 few TGTGCCAGCACCGAAGGGGCGGGACGGTCCCTCTATGGCTACACCTTC CASTEGAGRSLYGYTF
TRBJ2-1 NA TRBV4-3 few TGCGCCAGCAGCCAAGATCTGAGGGACAATGAGCAGTTCTTC CASSQDLRDNEQFF
TRBJ1-5 NA TRBV6-2/TRBV6-3 NA TGTGCCAGCAGTTACAGCGGCAGAAATCAGCCCCAGCATTTT CASSYSGRNQPQHF
TRBJ2-3 NA TRBV20-1 many TGCAGTGCCCAAGCCGGGACCGCACGGGATACGCAGTATTTT CSAQAGTARDTQYF
TRBJ2-7 NA TRBV5-6 once TGTGCCAGCGGCCTGCGCGGACTATACGAGCAGTACTTC CASGLRGLYEQYF
TRBJ2-1 TRBD2 TRBV30 few TGTGCCTGGAGTGTACGGGGACTAGCGGGCTCACGACAGAGGAATGAGCAGTTCTTC CAWSVRGLAGSRQRNEQFF
TRBJ2-7 NA TRBV9 few TGTGCCAGCAGCCCAAGGACAGACCCTATCTACGAGCAGTACTTC CASSPRTDPIYEQYF
TRBJ2-1 NA TRBV15 few TGTGCCACCAGCAGAGGGGACAATGAGCAGTTCTTC CATSRGDNEQFF
TRBJ2-3 NA TRBV5-1 few TGCGCCAGCAGCTTGATCGGGGGGCCTACAGATACGCAGTATTTT CASSLIGGPTDTQYF
TRBJ1-5 NA TRBV4-3 NA TGCGCCAGCAGCCAAGGTACTTATCAGCCCCAGCATTTT CASSQGTYQPQHF
TRBJ2-5 NA TRBV12-3/TRBV12-4 NA TGTGCCAGCAGTTTCCAGGTTTCAGAGACCCAGTACTTC CASSFQVSETQYF
TRBJ2-1 TRBD2 TRBV7-2 many TGTGCCAGCAGCTTCACCGGGACTAGCGGATACAATGAGCAGTTCTTC CASSFTGTSGYNEQFF
TRBJ2-1 NA TRBV5-4 few TGTGCCAGCAGCTTGATGGGGGGCTCCTACAATGAGCAGTTCTTC CASSLMGGSYNEQFF
TRBJ1-1 NA TRBV25-1 NA TGTGCCAGCGGAGCGATAGTTACTTTCTTT CASGAIVTFF
TRBJ1-3 NA TRBV10-3 NA TGTGCCATCGCCTCAGCGACAAGCAGAAACACCATATATTTT CAIASATSRNTIYF
TRBJ1-5 NA TRBV12-3/TRBV12-4 few TGTGCCAGCAGTTTAAGGCAGCTAGGAGCCCAGCATTTT CASSLRQLGAQHF
TRBJ2-5 NA TRBV18 many TGTGCCAGCTCACCACCGGAAGAAGAGACCCAGTACTTC CASSPPEEETQYF
TRBJ2-5 NA TRBV7-9 many TGTGCCAGCAGCGCAGGGGACGAGACCCAGTACTTC CASSAGDETQYF
TRBJ2-7 NA TRBV29-1 many TGCAGCGTTACCAATCGCGGGACCCCCTACGAGCAGTACTTC CSVTNRGTPYEQYF
TRBJ2-7 TRBD2 TRBV7-9 few TGTGCCAGCAGCGAGGGACTAGCGGGAGGGCACGAGCAGTACTTC CASSEGLAGGHEQYF
TRBJ2-2 TRBD2 TRBV12-3/TRBV12-4 few TGTGCCAGCAGTGTCACTAGCGGCTACACCGGGGAGCTGTTTTTT CASSVTSGYTGELFF
TRBJ2-1 NA TRBV20-1 NA TGCAGTGCTTCCACAATCGGCGACAGTGAGCAGTTCTTC CSASTIGDSEQFF
TRBJ2-7 NA TRBV4-2 NA TGTGCCAGCAGCCAAGAACGGGATACCTCCTACGAGCAGTACTTC CASSQERDTSYEQYF
TRBJ2-5 NA TRBV12-3/TRBV12-4 few TGTGCCAGCAGCGCCACTCCCCAAGAGACCCAGTACTTC CASSATPQETQYF
TRBJ2-3 NA TRBV6-2/TRBV6-3 few TGTGCCAGCAGTTCCCCATCCGGACGGCCATCTAGCACAGATACGCAGTATTTT CASSSPSGRPSSTDTQYF
TRBJ2-2 NA TRBV4-2 few TGTGCCAGCAGCCACCTCGACAGCGGGAACACCGGGGAGCTGTTTTTT CASSHLDSGNTGELFF
TRBJ1-3 NA TRBV6-5 many TGTGCCAGCAGTTACTTCGCCGGGCGAGGACCTGGAAACACCATATATTTT CASSYFAGRGPGNTIYF
TRBJ2-7 NA TRBV7-2 NA TGTGCCAGCAGCTTAGATGGGGCGCGGGAGCAGTACTTC CASSLDGAREQYF
TRBJ1-1 TRBD1 TRBV6-6 NA TGTGCCAGCAGTCCGCAGGGGGCCACTGAAGCTTTCTTT CASSPQGATEAFF
TRBJ2-7 NA TRBV14 NA TGTGCCAGCAGCCAAGATCTACAGGGCAGACGGTACTTC CASSQDLQGRRYF
TRBJ2-3 TRBD2 TRBV20-1 NA TGCAGTGATCAGCGGGAGTCGAGGGCAGATACGCAGTATTTT CSDQRESRADTQYF
TRBJ2-1 NA TRBV5-1 NA TGCGCCAGCACCCTGGGGGGTGGTGGCAATGAGCAGTTCTTC CASTLGGGGNEQFF
TRBJ2-3 NA TRBV28 NA TGTGCCAGCAGTTCCCCTGGCTTAGCCTTAGATACGCAGTATTTT CASSSPGLALDTQYF
TRBJ2-7 NA TRBV7-2 few TGTGCCAGCAGCTTAGAATGGGGGTCCCTCTACGAGCAGTACTTC CASSLEWGSLYEQYF